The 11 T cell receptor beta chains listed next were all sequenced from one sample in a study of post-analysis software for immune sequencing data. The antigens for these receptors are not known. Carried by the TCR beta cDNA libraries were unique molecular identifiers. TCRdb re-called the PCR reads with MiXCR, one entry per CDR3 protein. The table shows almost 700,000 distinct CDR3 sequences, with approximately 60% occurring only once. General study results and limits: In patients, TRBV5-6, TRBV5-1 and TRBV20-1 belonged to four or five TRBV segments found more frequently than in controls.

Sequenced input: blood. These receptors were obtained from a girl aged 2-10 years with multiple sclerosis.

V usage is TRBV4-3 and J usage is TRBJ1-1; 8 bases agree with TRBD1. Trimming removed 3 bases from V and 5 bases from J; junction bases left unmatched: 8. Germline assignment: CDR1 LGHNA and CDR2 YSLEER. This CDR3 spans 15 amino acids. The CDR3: CASSQDRVAGTEAFF. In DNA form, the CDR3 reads TGCGCCAGCAGCCAGGACAGGGTTGCGGGAACTGAAGCTTTCTTT.

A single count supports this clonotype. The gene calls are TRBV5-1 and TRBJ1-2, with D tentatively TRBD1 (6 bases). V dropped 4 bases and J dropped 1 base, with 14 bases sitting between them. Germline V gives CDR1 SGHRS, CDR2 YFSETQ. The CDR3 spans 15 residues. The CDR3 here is CASSHTGTLNYGYTF. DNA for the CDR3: TGCGCCAGCAGCCATACAGGGACCCTTAACTATGGCTACACCTTC. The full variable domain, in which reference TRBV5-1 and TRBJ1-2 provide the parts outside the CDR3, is KAGVTQTPRYLIKTRGQQVTLSCSPISGHRSVSWYQQTPGQGLQFLFEYFSETQRNKGNFPGRFSGRQFSNSRSEMNVSTLELGDSALYLCASSHTGTLNYGYTFGSGTRLTVV.

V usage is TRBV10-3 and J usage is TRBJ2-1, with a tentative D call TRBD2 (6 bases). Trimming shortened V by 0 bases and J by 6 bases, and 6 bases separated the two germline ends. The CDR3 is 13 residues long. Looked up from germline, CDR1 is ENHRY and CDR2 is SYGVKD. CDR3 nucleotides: TGTGCCATCAGTGAGTCTAGCGGCAATGAGCAGTTCTTC. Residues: CAISESSGNEQFF.

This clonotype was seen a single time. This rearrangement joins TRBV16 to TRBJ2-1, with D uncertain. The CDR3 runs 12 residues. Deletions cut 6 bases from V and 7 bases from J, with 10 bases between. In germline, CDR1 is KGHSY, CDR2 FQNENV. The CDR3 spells CASSRPVNEQFF. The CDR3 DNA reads TGTGCCAGCAGTCGGCCGGTGAATGAGCAGTTCTTC.

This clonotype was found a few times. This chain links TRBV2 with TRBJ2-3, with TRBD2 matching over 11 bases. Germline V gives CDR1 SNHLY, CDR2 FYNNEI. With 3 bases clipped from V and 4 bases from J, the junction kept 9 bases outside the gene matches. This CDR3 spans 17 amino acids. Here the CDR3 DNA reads TGTGCCAGCAGTGAGGGGTCTAGCGGGAGGAATGCAGATACGCAGTATTTT. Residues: CASSEGSSGRNADTQYF.

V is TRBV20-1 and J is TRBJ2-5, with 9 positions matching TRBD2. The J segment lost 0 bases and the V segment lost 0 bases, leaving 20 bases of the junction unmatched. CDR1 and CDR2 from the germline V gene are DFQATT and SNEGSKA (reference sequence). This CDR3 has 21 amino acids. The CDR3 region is CSARDIPPGSWSGRYQETQYF. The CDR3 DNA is TGCAGTGCTAGAGATATCCCCCCGGGGTCGTGGAGCGGGAGGTACCAAGAGACCCAGTACTTC.

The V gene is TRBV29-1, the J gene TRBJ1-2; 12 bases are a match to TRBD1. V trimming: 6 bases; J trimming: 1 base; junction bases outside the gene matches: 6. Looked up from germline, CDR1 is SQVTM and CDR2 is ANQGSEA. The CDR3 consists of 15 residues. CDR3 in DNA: TGCAGCGTACCGGGACAGGGGGCCATTAACTATGGCTACACCTTC. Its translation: CSVPGQGAINYGYTF.

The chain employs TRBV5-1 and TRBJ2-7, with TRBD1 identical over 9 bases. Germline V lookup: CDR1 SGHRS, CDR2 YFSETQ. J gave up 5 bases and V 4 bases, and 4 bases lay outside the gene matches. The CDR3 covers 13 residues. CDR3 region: CASSGGQGNEQYF. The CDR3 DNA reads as TGCGCCAGCAGCGGGGGACAGGGTAACGAGCAGTACTTC.

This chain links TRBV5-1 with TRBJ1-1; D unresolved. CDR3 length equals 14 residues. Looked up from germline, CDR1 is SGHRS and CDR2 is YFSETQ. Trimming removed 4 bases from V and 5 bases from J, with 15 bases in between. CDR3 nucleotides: TGCGCCAGCAGCCTGGGGTGGGCCAAGACTGAAGCTTTCTTT. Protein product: CASSLGWAKTEAFF.

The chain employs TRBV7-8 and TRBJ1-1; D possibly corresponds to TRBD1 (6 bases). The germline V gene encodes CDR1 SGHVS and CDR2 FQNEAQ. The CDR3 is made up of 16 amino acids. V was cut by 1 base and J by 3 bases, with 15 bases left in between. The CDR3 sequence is CASSLVRGQGDTEAFF. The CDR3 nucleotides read TGTGCCAGCAGCTTAGTCAGGGGACAAGGGGACACTGAAGCTTTCTTT.

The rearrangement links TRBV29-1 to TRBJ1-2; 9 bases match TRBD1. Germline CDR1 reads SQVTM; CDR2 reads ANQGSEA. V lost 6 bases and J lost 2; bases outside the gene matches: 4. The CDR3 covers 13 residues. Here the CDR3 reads CSVRQGGNYGYTF. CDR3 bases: TGCAGCGTAAGACAGGGGGGGAACTATGGCTACACCTTC. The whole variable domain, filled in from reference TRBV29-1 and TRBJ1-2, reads SAVISQKPSRDICQRGTSLTIQCQVDSQVTMMFWYRQQPGQSLTLIATANQGSEATYESGFVIDKFPISRPNLTFSTLTVSNMSPEDSSIYLCSVRQGGNYGYTFGSGTRLTVV.